Following are 2 T cell receptor beta chains from one sample sequenced in a study of cytomegalovirus exposure and HLA in healthy donors. Primers included in the PCR were 60 Vbeta and 13 Jbeta primers. Clones were read by immunoSEQ multiplex PCR, and TCRdb kept only the in-frame ones, dropping some. The sample includes 85,000 to 100,000 clones, 64% of them seen just once. The sequenced sample consisted of PBMCs. Receptors originate from a man in his sixties in good health and CMV-seronegative.

The chain employs TRBV10-3 and TRBJ1-1; the match to TRBD1 covers 9 bases. The CDR3 has 15 amino acids. V dropped 10 bases and J dropped 1; count of bases not matched to a gene: 10. In germline, CDR1 is ENHRY, CDR2 SYGVKD. The DNA of the CDR3 is TGTGCCAGCCTAGACAGGGGGGTAGCGAACACTGAAGCTTTCTTT. Translating it yields CASLDRGVANTEAFF.

This chain links TRBV10-3 with TRBJ2-2, with 10 bases that match TRBD1. The CDR3 is 16 amino acids. The J segment lost 3 bases and the V segment lost 3 bases, leaving 4 bases of the junction unmatched. CDR1 and CDR2 (germline): ENHRY, SYGVKD. The CDR3 loop is CAISDAGQGDTGELFF. Written as DNA, the CDR3 is TGTGCCATCAGTGACGCTGGACAGGGGGACACCGGGGAGCTGTTTTTT.